Presented here are 28 T cell receptor beta chains from one specimen sequenced in a study of T cells after yellow fever vaccination (dated by TCRdb to the late 2010s). The sample's treatment or condition label, decoded: live attenuated yellow fever vaccine strain. The library was prepared using 5' RACE. TCRdb shows the sequencer as Illumina HiSeq 2500. In-frame beta chains were kept once TCRdb had trimmed the public reads at Q25 with fastp and called clones with MiXCR. Entries are consolidated by CDR3 protein sequence, retaining the most common genes and DNA. Counted in this sample were some 670,000 distinct CDR3 sequences; roughly 12% of them appeared once. About 16% of the sample rests with the top ten. Sequencing was performed on PBMCs, taken on the day of the yellow fever booster vaccination. These receptors were taken from a man in his thirties or forties who received the YFV17D yellow fever vaccine.

The J gene is TRBJ2-1, the V gene TRBV5-5, with D perhaps matching TRBD2 (7 bases). The CDR3 is 15 residues long. Germline loops: CDR1 SGHKS, CDR2 YYEKEE (reference sequence). Trimming pared 4 bases from V and 0 bases from J, leaving 11 bases between. CDR3 nucleotide sequence: TGTGCCAGCAGCGTCCGGGGGGCCTCCTACAATGAGCAGTTCTTC. It codes for CASSVRGASYNEQFF.

The chain employs TRBV20-1 and TRBJ2-1; TRBD2 agrees at 13 bases. The CDR3 consists of 18 residues. Germline lookup yields CDR1 DFQATT and CDR2 SNEGSKA (reference sequence). J was trimmed by 9 bases and V by 2 bases; bases with no gene match: 16. CDR3 coding DNA: TGCAGTGCTAGACGATCCACCTTCGGACTAGCGGGAGCGTCTGAGCAGTTCTTC. Protein: CSARRSTFGLAGASEQFF.

This clonotype was recorded a few times. J is TRBJ2-5 and V is TRBV6-2 or TRBV6-3; tentative D call: TRBD1 (6 bases). Germline V gene data show CDR1 as MNHEY and CDR2 as SVGEGT. There are 18 residues in the CDR3. V was clipped by 8 bases and J by 0 bases, with 25 bases between them. This CDR3 reads CASLTPGHLKGYQETQYF. The CDR3 coding sequence is TGTGCCAGCTTAACTCCGGGACACCTAAAGGGGTACCAAGAGACCCAGTACTTC.

This clonotype has only a few counts. This chain links TRBV21-1 with TRBJ2-2; the DNA was not compared with TRBD2, the D call given in the table. TRBV21-1 is tagged as a pseudogene. This CDR3 comprises 17 residues. CDR3 in amino acids: CASSTHGTSGSPGELFF. In DNA, the CDR3 is TGTGCCAGCAGCACTCATGGGACTAGCGGAAGCCCCGGGGAGCTGTTTTTT.

There are a few counts of this clonotype. The chain has TRBV11-2 and TRBJ2-5; D tentatively fits TRBD1 or TRBD2 (5 bases each). The germline V gene encodes CDR1 SGHAT and CDR2 FQNNGV. Trimming shortened V by 3 bases and J by 5 bases, and 22 bases separated the two germline ends. There are 17 residues in the CDR3. The CDR3 loop reads CASSLEPGTALTETQYF. The CDR3, as DNA: TGTGCCAGCAGCTTGGAACCAGGGACGGCGCTTACTGAGACCCAGTACTTC.

This clonotype was counted only a few times. The gene calls are TRBV5-1 and TRBJ2-2; D remains unclear. V was clipped by 0 bases and J by 7 bases, with 10 bases between them. Germline V gene data show CDR1 as SGHRS and CDR2 as YFSETQ. This CDR3 region has 14 residues. CDR3 loop: CASSLGASNGELFF. The CDR3 nucleotides are TGCGCCAGCAGCTTGGGTGCCTCCAACGGGGAGCTGTTTTTT.

This chain joins TRBV7-8 and TRBJ1-4, with 7 nucleotides matching TRBD1. This CDR3 is 13 amino acids long. Germline V gene lookup returns CDR1 SGHVS and CDR2 FQNEAQ. The V gene end was trimmed by 5 bases and the J gene end by 5 bases; junction bases not matched to a gene: 2. CDR3 protein: CASSPTGNEKLFF. In nucleotides, the CDR3 is TGTGCCAGCAGCCCGACAGGGAATGAAAAACTGTTTTTT.

This clonotype was seen more than once but under ten times. The V gene is TRBV6-5, the J gene TRBJ2-5; no clear D. Germline V gene sequence: CDR1 MNHEY, CDR2 SVGAGI. This CDR3 has 12 residues. The V end lost 6 bases, the J end lost 9 bases, and 14 bases lay between the germline ends. The CDR3 DNA is TGTGCCAGCAGCTCGCTTGCGGCGGCCCAGTACTTC. Its translation is CASSSLAAAQYF.

The chain recombines TRBV29-1 with TRBJ2-5; 8 bases match TRBD1. The CDR3 is made up of 14 amino acids. J gave up 4 bases and V 3 bases, and 7 bases lay outside the gene matches. Per germline, CDR1 SQVTM and CDR2 ANQGSEA. CDR3 in amino acids: CSVEARGLGETQYF. The CDR3 nucleotides read TGCAGCGTTGAGGCCAGGGGGCTAGGAGAGACCCAGTACTTC.

V gene TRBV7-2 combines with J gene TRBJ2-3, with D unclear. Trimming stripped 0 bases from V and 5 bases from J, with 9 bases between. The CDR3 extends over 14 amino acids. From germline, CDR1 is SGHTA and CDR2 FQGNSA. This CDR3 is CASSLAASGDTQYF. The DNA of the CDR3 is TGTGCCAGCAGCTTAGCGGCGTCCGGAGATACGCAGTATTTT.

This clonotype came up a few times. This sequence joins TRBV5-6 and TRBJ2-7, with 10 bases matching TRBD2. Germline trimming cut 2 bases from V and 1 base from J; bases unmatched to any gene: 6. Germline lookup yields CDR1 SGHDT and CDR2 YYEEEE. The CDR3 is 16 residues long. CDR3 DNA sequence: TGTGCCAGCAGCTTCGAGGGACTAGCGTTATCCTACGAGCAGTACTTC. Its translation: CASSFEGLALSYEQYF.

This clonotype was counted a few times. V gene TRBV5-8 combines with J gene TRBJ2-1, with 9 bases lining up with TRBD1. The CDR3 runs to 16 residues. The V gene end was trimmed by 2 bases and the J gene end by 7 bases; junction bases not matched to a gene: 10. CDR1 is SGHTS and CDR2 is YDEGEE in the germline V gene. This CDR3 is CASSFRLTGQGNEQFF. In DNA, the CDR3 is TGTGCCAGCAGCTTCCGCCTCACAGGACAGGGGAATGAGCAGTTCTTC.

CDR3 nucleotide sequence: TGTGCCATCAGTGTTGGATACGAGCAGTTCTTC. Amino acids: CAISVGYEQFF. V is TRBV10-3 and J is TRBJ2-1; D unresolved. V was trimmed by 4 bases and J by 10 bases, leaving 8 bases between them. The germline V gene has CDR1 ENHRY and CDR2 SYGVKD. The CDR3 length is 11 residues.

The CDR3, as DNA: TGCAGTGCTAGAGGACCGGGCACAGGGCAGCCCCAGCATTTT. As protein: CSARGPGTGQPQHF. This chain links TRBV20-1 with TRBJ1-5; TRBD1 might be the D (6 bases). This CDR3 contains 14 residues. The ends were cut back, 1 base at V and 7 bases at J, with 14 bases in the middle. Germline V gives CDR1 DFQATT, CDR2 SNEGSKA (reference sequence).

This clonotype appeared a few times. This rearrangement joins TRBV20-1 to TRBJ1-2; maybe TRBD1 (5 bases). CDR1 and CDR2 (germline): DFQATT, SNEGSKA (reference sequence). V shed 2 bases and J shed 8 bases, with 12 bases lying between them. The CDR3 spans 12 residues. The CDR3 nucleotides read TGCAGTGCTAGATCTGGGGCAGGAGGCTACACCTTC. Its translation: CSARSGAGGYTF.

This clonotype was seen only a few times. The rearrangement links TRBV5-1 to TRBJ1-4; D gene ambiguous. Germline V lookup: CDR1 SGHRS, CDR2 YFSETQ. The CDR3 runs to 13 residues. The V end lost 1 base, the J end lost 6 bases, and 7 bases lay between the germline ends. The CDR3 DNA sequence: TGCGCCAGCAGCTTGAGTGCGGATGAAAAACTGTTTTTT. The encoded protein is CASSLSADEKLFF.

This clonotype came up a few times. This CDR3 reads CASSQGRAVKETQYF. Written as DNA, the CDR3 is TGTGCCAGCAGCCAAGGGCGGGCGGTTAAAGAGACCCAGTACTTC. The chain combines TRBV4-2 with TRBJ2-5, with D tentatively TRBD2 (5 bases). V dropped 1 base and J dropped 3 bases, with 12 bases sitting between them. The CDR3 runs 15 residues. CDR1 and CDR2 from the germline V gene are LGHNA and YNFKEQ.

The chain recombines TRBV11-2 with TRBJ2-5; unclear D gene. This CDR3 spans 14 amino acids. Germline values: CDR1 SGHAT, CDR2 FQNNGV. V lost 5 bases, J lost 5 bases, and 15 bases lay in between. The DNA of the CDR3 is TGTGCCAGCAGCCCAATTACCTCCGGGGAGACCCAGTACTTC. This translates into CASSPITSGETQYF. Based on the CDR3 plus reference TRBV11-2 and TRBJ2-5, the full variable domain is EAGVAQSPRYKIIEKRQSVAFWCNPISGHATLYWYQQILGQGPKLLIQFQNNGVVDDSQLPKDRFSAERLKGVDSTLKIQPAKLEDSAVYLCASSPITSGETQYFGPGTRLLVL.

This clonotype showed up just a few times. The chain combines TRBV12-3 or TRBV12-4 with TRBJ2-1; the D is unclear. V shed 6 bases and J shed 0 bases, with 12 bases lying between them. The CDR3 consists of 15 residues. CDR3 bases: TGTGCCAGCAGGCCTTTCATGAACTCCTACAATGAGCAGTTCTTC. Translation: CASRPFMNSYNEQFF.

This chain connects TRBV20-1 to TRBJ1-6; D not certain. Trimming took 1 base from V and 6 from J, leaving 7 bases between them. The CDR3 extends over 13 amino acids. Germline assignment: CDR1 DFQATT and CDR2 SNEGSKA (reference sequence). This CDR3 is CSARVGPNSPLHF. The CDR3 DNA reads TGCAGTGCTAGAGTTGGGCCTAATTCACCCCTCCACTTT.

This clonotype has only a few counts. The gene calls are TRBV5-1 and TRBJ1-4, with a possible D match to TRBD1 (6 bases). Trimming left V 0 bases short and J 7 bases short, with 19 bases between. CDR3 length equals 17 residues. Germline V gene sequence: CDR1 SGHRS, CDR2 YFSETQ. CDR3 amino acids: CASSLESPGVYGEKLFF. Written as DNA, the CDR3 is TGCGCCAGCAGCTTGGAATCGCCAGGGGTTTACGGTGAAAAACTGTTTTTT.

The chain recombines TRBV6-2 or TRBV6-3 with TRBJ1-1; D is perhaps TRBD1 (5 bases). The CDR3 is 13 residues long. Trimming took 6 bases from V and 7 from J, leaving 15 bases between them. Germline V gives CDR1 MNHEY, CDR2 SVGEGT. This CDR3 reads CASRGDGHLEAFF. In nucleotides, the CDR3 is TGTGCCAGCAGAGGCGACGGACACCTTGAAGCTTTCTTT.

Details on this clonotype: An end of the junction differs from the germline gene, which may be a read error. This chain connects TRBV9 to TRBJ2-3; D unclear. The CDR3 sequence is 13 residues long. The germline gives CDR1 SGDLS, CDR2 YYNGEE. CDR3 amino acids: CASSVGLGDTRYF. Written as DNA, the CDR3 is TGTGCCAGCAGCGTAGGCCTGGGCGATACGCGGTATTTT.

This chain uses TRBV10-2 with TRBJ2-3; tentative D call: TRBD2 (5 bases). There are 16 residues in the CDR3. Germline lookup yields CDR1 WSHSY and CDR2 SAAADI. Trimming removed 4 bases from V and 4 bases from J, with 18 bases in between. Here the CDR3 reads CASSGRDWVASDTQYF. The CDR3 bases are TGCGCCAGCAGTGGTCGCGATTGGGTAGCGTCAGATACGCAGTATTTT.

The rearrangement uses TRBV13 and TRBJ2-7; 8 bases map to TRBD2. The germline V gene has CDR1 PRHDT and CDR2 FYEKMQ (reference sequence). The CDR3 loop spans 15 amino acids. J was trimmed by 5 bases and V by 10 bases; bases with no gene match: 16. CDR3 coding DNA: TGTGCCACCTCCGACTCACTAGCGGCGTTCAACGAGCAGTACTTC. Its protein product is CATSDSLAAFNEQYF.

The sample holds many counts of this clonotype. The CDR3 bases are TGTGCCTGGAGTTGGGGGGCTCAGGGAAACACCATATATTTT. Its protein product is CAWSWGAQGNTIYF. This chain uses TRBV30 with TRBJ1-3; D is perhaps TRBD1 (6 bases). Trimming stripped 2 bases from V and 4 bases from J, with 12 bases between. Germline loops: CDR1 GTSNPN, CDR2 SVGIG (reference sequence). The length of the CDR3 is 14 residues.

This chain uses TRBV5-1 with TRBJ2-5; maybe TRBD2 (6 bases). Deletions cut 3 bases from V and 0 bases from J, with 12 bases between. Germline values: CDR1 SGHRS, CDR2 YFSETQ. The CDR3 contains 15 residues. CDR3 sequence reads: CASSYPGLNQETQYF. CDR3 sequence (DNA): TGCGCCAGCAGCTATCCGGGACTCAACCAAGAGACCCAGTACTTC. Full variable domain (outside the CDR3, taken from reference TRBV5-1 and TRBJ2-5): KAGVTQTPRYLIKTRGQQVTLSCSPISGHRSVSWYQQTPGQGLQFLFEYFSETQRNKGNFPGRFSGRQFSNSRSEMNVSTLELGDSALYLCASSYPGLNQETQYFGPGTRLLVL.

This clonotype has at least ten counts. For the CDR3, the DNA is TGTGCCAGCAAAGGCGACTTCTACGAGCAGTACTTC. Encoded protein: CASKGDFYEQYF. This chain uses TRBV2 with TRBJ2-7, with D uncertain. Germline-derived CDR1 and CDR2 are SNHLY and FYNNEI. Trimming removed 7 bases from V and 3 bases from J, with 10 bases in between. There are 12 residues in the CDR3.